This T cell receptor (beta chain) was recorded in a study of OX40 agonist ivuxolimab in advanced cancers. Using immunoSEQ multiplex PCR, the repertoire was profiled, and TCRdb retains in-frame clones only, with some absent. Among approximately 38,000 clones listed, around 82% were seen once. The CDR3 totals 15 residues. Looked up from germline, CDR1 is MDHEN and CDR2 is SYDVKM. Trimming left V 7 bases short and J 5 bases short, with 19 bases between. The sequence derives from an adult with an advanced solid tumor such as melanoma, head and neck, liver or kidney cancer. The starting material was CD4+ or CD8+ T cells sorted from blood, obtained in a trial of the OX40 agonist ivuxolimab. The V gene is TRBV28, the J gene TRBJ2-3; the D gene is possibly TRBD1 (5 bases). CDR3 nucleotides: TGTGCCAGCACTAGATCACGGTCAAGGGGAGATACGCAGTATTTT. Translated: CASTRSRSRGDTQYF.